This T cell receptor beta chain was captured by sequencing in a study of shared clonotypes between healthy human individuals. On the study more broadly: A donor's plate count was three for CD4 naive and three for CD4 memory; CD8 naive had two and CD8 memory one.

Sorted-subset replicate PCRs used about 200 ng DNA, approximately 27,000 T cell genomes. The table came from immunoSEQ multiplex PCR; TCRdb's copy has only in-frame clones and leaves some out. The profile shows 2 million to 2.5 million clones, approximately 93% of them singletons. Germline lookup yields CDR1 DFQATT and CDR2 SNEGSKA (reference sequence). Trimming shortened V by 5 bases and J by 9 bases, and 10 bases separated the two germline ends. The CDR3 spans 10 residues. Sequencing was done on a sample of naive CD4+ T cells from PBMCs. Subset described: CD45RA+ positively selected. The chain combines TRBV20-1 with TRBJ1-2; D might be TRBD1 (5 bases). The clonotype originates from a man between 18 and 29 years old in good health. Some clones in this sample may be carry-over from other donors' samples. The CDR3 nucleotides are TGCAGTGCTCTCAGGGATCGCTACACCTTC. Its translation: CSALRDRYTF.